This passage covers 10 T cell receptor beta chains from one sample sequenced in a study of blood T cells in healthy people across ages. A second PCR, run for about 7 to 11 cycles, used a sample-barcoded 5' primer plus a J-beta primer mix. TCRdb used MiXCR to reprocess the 5' RACE reads, holding one entry per CDR3 protein. Among some 1.6 million distinct CDR3 sequences listed, about 31% were seen once. Material for sequencing was blood. Receptors were obtained from a woman in her thirties in good health.

This chain connects TRBV5-1 to TRBJ2-7, with unresolved D. CDR3 length equals 14 residues. Germline-derived CDR1 and CDR2 are SGHRS and YFSETQ. The V and J ends lost 0 bases and 6 bases respectively, with 13 bases between them. This chain's CDR3 is CASSLEAYPLEQYF. The CDR3 nucleotides read TGCGCCAGCAGCTTGGAAGCGTACCCCCTCGAGCAGTACTTC. Looking up the rest from reference TRBV5-1 and TRBJ2-7 gives the full variable domain: KAGVTQTPRYLIKTRGQQVTLSCSPISGHRSVSWYQQTPGQGLQFLFEYFSETQRNKGNFPGRFSGRQFSNSRSEMNVSTLELGDSALYLCASSLEAYPLEQYFGPGTRLTVT.

In its sample, this clonotype was seen a few times. J is TRBJ1-1 and V is TRBV20-1; no reliable D call. There are 11 residues in the CDR3. The germline CDR1 and CDR2 sequences are DFQATT and SNEGSKA (reference sequence). Trimming took off 6 bases at V and 5 bases at J, with 10 bases between the two ends. The CDR3 region is CSAKLVTEAFF. CDR3 nucleotide sequence: TGCAGTGCCAAACTTGTTACTGAAGCTTTCTTT.

The rearrangement joins TRBV30 to TRBJ2-3, with 7 bases identical to TRBD2. The V gene end was trimmed by 3 bases and the J gene end by 4 bases; junction bases not matched to a gene: 1. Germline V gives CDR1 GTSNPN, CDR2 SVGIG (reference sequence). The CDR3 runs 12 residues. The CDR3 sequence is CAWRGGADTQYF. Here the CDR3 DNA reads TGTGCCTGGAGGGGGGGGGCAGATACGCAGTATTTT.

There are a few counts of this clonotype. The J gene is TRBJ2-3, the V gene TRBV20-1; 7 positions match TRBD2. From germline, CDR1 is DFQATT and CDR2 SNEGSKA (reference sequence). The CDR3 runs to 14 residues. Trimming at V came to 2 bases and at J to 5 bases, leaving 7 bases not matched to a gene. The CDR3 reads CSARRAGTGDTQYF. For the CDR3, the DNA is TGCAGTGCTAGACGAGCGGGAACGGGAGATACGCAGTATTTT.

The chain is built from TRBV29-1 and TRBJ1-2; 8 nucleotides align to TRBD1. The CDR3 length is 14 residues. Germline lookup yields CDR1 SQVTM and CDR2 ANQGSEA. Unmatched junction bases numbered 10, after V lost 6 bases and J lost 4 bases. CDR3 protein: CSVDRGGSSYGYTF. The CDR3 bases are TGCAGCGTCGACAGGGGCGGCAGTTCCTATGGCTACACCTTC.

This clonotype was observed a few times. The CDR3 spells CASSQAWGRETQYF. The CDR3 region has the DNA TGTGCCAGCAGCCAAGCCTGGGGCCGGGAGACCCAGTACTTC. V is TRBV3-1 and J is TRBJ2-7; possibly TRBD1 for D (5 bases). The J call is in doubt because the DNA end fits TRBJ2-5 better. The CDR3 is 14 residues long. The V gene's germline CDR1 is LGHDT and CDR2 YNNKEL (reference sequence).

The gene calls are TRBV30 and TRBJ1-5; D gene ambiguous. CDR1 is GTSNPN and CDR2 is SVGIG in the germline V gene (reference sequence). The CDR3 is 13 amino acids. V lost 2 bases and J 11 bases, leaving 16 bases between the germline ends. CDR3 nucleotides: TGTGCCTGGAGTTCCCAGATCGGAATGACCCAGCATTTT. This sequence encodes CAWSSQIGMTQHF.

This chain uses TRBV27 with TRBJ1-2, with D maybe TRBD1 (5 bases). Germline V gives CDR1 MNHEY, CDR2 SMNVEV (reference sequence). V gave up 0 bases and J gave up 8 bases, with 19 bases separating them. The CDR3 extends over 16 amino acids. The CDR3 nucleotides read TGTGCCAGCAGTTTATCGATACTAGCCGGGGCGGAGGGCTACACCTTC. Translated: CASSLSILAGAEGYTF.

The chain couples TRBV20-1 to TRBJ2-7; D gene unclear. The CDR3 length is 13 residues. The V gene's germline CDR1 is DFQATT and CDR2 SNEGSKA (reference sequence). V shed 2 bases and J shed 0 bases, with 8 bases lying between them. The CDR3 loop reads CSARYHRSYEQYF. As DNA, the CDR3 is TGCAGTGCTAGATACCATCGCTCCTACGAGCAGTACTTC.

This clonotype was detected only a few times. The chain links TRBV12-3 or TRBV12-4 to TRBJ1-2; 9 nucleotides align to TRBD1. The CDR3 has 15 residues. After removal of 6 bases from V and 6 bases from J, the junction contained 11 bases not matched to a gene. CDR3 sequence reads: CASSQDRGGVNGYTF. CDR3 nucleotides: TGTGCCAGCAGCCAGGACAGGGGTGGAGTAAATGGCTACACCTTC.